The 18 T cell receptor beta chains presented below share a single source sample, sequenced in a study of OX40 agonist ivuxolimab in advanced cancers. TCRdb's copy holds only in-frame clones and misses some; the assay was immunoSEQ multiplex PCR. The sample shows around 50,000 clones, roughly nine tenths of them seen only once. Sequencing used CD4+ or CD8+ T cells sorted from blood, obtained in a trial of the OX40 agonist ivuxolimab. These receptors were taken from an adult with an advanced solid tumor such as melanoma, head and neck, liver or kidney cancer.

V usage is TRBV5-1 and J usage is TRBJ1-1; 8 nucleotides agree with TRBD1. Per germline, CDR1 SGHRS and CDR2 YFSETQ. This CDR3 has 14 residues. V was clipped by 7 bases and J by 1 base; unmatched bases: 6. The DNA for the CDR3 is TGCGCCAGCTCAAAGGACAGGGCGAACACTGAAGCTTTCTTT. Translation: CASSKDRANTEAFF.

The chain recombines TRBV6-6 with TRBJ2-7, with D unclear. V lost 5 bases, J lost 5 bases, and 13 bases lay in between. The germline CDR1 and CDR2 sequences are MNHNY and SVGAGI (reference sequence). The CDR3 contains 13 residues. Written as DNA, the CDR3 is TGTGCCAGCAGTAGTGCCCAGGTCGACGAGCAGTACTTC. Protein product: CASSSAQVDEQYF.

The J gene is TRBJ2-5, the V gene TRBV2; maybe TRBD1 (6 bases). Germline values: CDR1 SNHLY, CDR2 FYNNEI. V gave up 6 bases and J gave up 1 base, with 9 bases separating them. This CDR3 has 13 amino acids. DNA for the CDR3: TGTGCCAGCAGGCGGACAGCCCAAGAGACCCAGTACTTC. Encoded protein: CASRRTAQETQYF.

The chain links TRBV4-1 to TRBJ2-3, with 9 bases fitting TRBD2. Germline V gives CDR1 MGHRA, CDR2 YSYEKL. CDR3 length: 16 amino acids. Germline trimming cut 4 bases from V and 4 bases from J; bases unmatched to any gene: 9. The CDR3 sequence is CASSPQRTSASDTQYF. The CDR3 bases are TGCGCCAGCAGCCCCCAACGGACTAGCGCCTCAGATACGCAGTATTTT.

This chain links TRBV7-3 with TRBJ2-3; 10 bases agree with TRBD2. The CDR3 has 14 residues. Germline V CDR1 and CDR2: SGHTA, FQGTGA. J lost 14 bases, V lost 4 bases, and 12 bases had no gene match. DNA for the CDR3: TGTGCCAGCAGCTCCCGGCCCCCTAGCGGGAGATTGTATTTT. Translating it yields CASSSRPPSGRLYF.

The chain recombines TRBV6-1 with TRBJ1-2; D gene unclear. CDR1 MNHNS and CDR2 SASEGT come from the germline V gene. This CDR3 has 14 amino acids. The germline V and J ends were trimmed by 5 bases and 5 bases, with 15 bases remaining between them. CDR3 loop: CASSRGPYSYGYTF. DNA of the CDR3: TGTGCCAGCAGTCGCGGACCTTATTCTTATGGCTACACCTTC.

The V call is TRBV5-8, the J call TRBJ1-1, with D unclear. Germline CDR1 and CDR2: SGHTS and YDEGEE. The CDR3 loop spans 11 amino acids. V gave up 4 bases and J gave up 8 bases, with 9 bases separating them. The CDR3 DNA sequence: TGTGCCAGCAGCCGCCGATTCGAAGCTTTCTTT. This translates into CASSRRFEAFF.

The V gene is TRBV5-1, the J gene TRBJ1-1; a weak D match, TRBD1 (6 bases). V gave up 4 bases and J gave up 0 bases, with 16 bases separating them. The CDR3 contains 16 residues. Germline V gene sequence: CDR1 SGHRS, CDR2 YFSETQ. In nucleotides, the CDR3 is TGCGCCAGCAGCAAGACAGGTTATACCATGAACACTGAAGCTTTCTTT. Protein: CASSKTGYTMNTEAFF. The whole variable domain, filled in from reference TRBV5-1 and TRBJ1-1, reads KAGVTQTPRYLIKTRGQQVTLSCSPISGHRSVSWYQQTPGQGLQFLFEYFSETQRNKGNFPGRFSGRQFSNSRSEMNVSTLELGDSALYLCASSKTGYTMNTEAFFGQGTRLTVV.

The chain employs TRBV10-3 and TRBJ1-4; 8 nucleotides line up with TRBD1. The V and J ends lost 5 bases and 4 bases, in that order; junction bases with no gene match: 3. This CDR3 spans 14 amino acids. In germline, CDR1 is ENHRY, CDR2 SYGVKD. CDR3 coding DNA: TGTGCCATCAGTCGGGACAGGCTTAATGAAAAACTGTTTTTT. It specifies CAISRDRLNEKLFF.

This chain joins TRBV2 and TRBJ2-3; D gene ambiguous. Germline lookup yields CDR1 SNHLY and CDR2 FYNNEI. This CDR3 spans 13 amino acids. Trimming removed 3 bases at V and 3 bases at J, with 7 bases between. Here the CDR3 DNA reads TGTGCCAGCAGTGACGAGGCAACAGATACGCAGTATTTT. Protein: CASSDEATDTQYF.

This chain connects TRBV5-6 to TRBJ1-1; TRBD1 might be the D (6 bases). The germline V gene has CDR1 SGHDT and CDR2 YYEEEE. V dropped 4 bases and J dropped 1 base, with 14 bases sitting between them. This CDR3 region has 15 residues. CDR3 sequence: CASSTSWTENTEAFF. The CDR3 DNA reads as TGTGCCAGCAGCACCTCCTGGACAGAGAACACTGAAGCTTTCTTT. Based on the CDR3 plus reference TRBV5-6 and TRBJ1-1, the full variable domain is DAGVTQSPTHLIKTRGQQVTLRCSPKSGHDTVSWYQQALGQGPQFIFQYYEEEERQRGNFPDRFSGHQFPNYSSELNVNALLLGDSALYLCASSTSWTENTEAFFGQGTRLTVV.

The chain links TRBV5-1 to TRBJ2-3; D ambiguous. The CDR3 has 11 residues. V was trimmed by 5 bases and J by 7 bases, leaving 8 bases between them. CDR1 is SGHRS, CDR2 YFSETQ, per germline. CDR3 in DNA: TGCGCCAGCAGTCGCGAGAATACGCAGTATTTT. Its translation is CASSRENTQYF.

This chain connects TRBV28 to TRBJ2-7, with 8 bases that match TRBD1. V lost 5 bases and J lost 3; bases outside the gene matches: 9. This CDR3 is built from 15 residues. Germline CDR1 is MDHEN and CDR2 is SYDVKM. The CDR3 nucleotides read TGTGCCAGCAGTCCGTGGGACAGGTCTAACTACGAGCAGTACTTC. It is translated as CASSPWDRSNYEQYF. Variable domain in full (rest from reference TRBV28 and TRBJ2-7): DVKVTQSSRYLVKRTGEKVFLECVQDMDHENMFWYRQDPGLGLRLIYFSYDVKMKEKGDIPEGYSVSREKKERFSLILESASTNQTSMYLCASSPWDRSNYEQYFGPGTRLTVT.

The chain employs TRBV7-2 and TRBJ2-5, with D possibly matching TRBD2 (6 bases). The closer fit of TRBJ2-7 to the DNA end suggests the J call may be wrong. Germline V lookup: CDR1 SGHTA, CDR2 FQGNSA. The CDR3 contains 14 residues. CDR3 protein: CASSPGTRINEQYF. The CDR3 region has the DNA TGTGCCAGCAGCCCAGGGACTCGGATCAACGAGCAGTACTTC.

V gene TRBV19 combines with J gene TRBJ2-7, with D perhaps TRBD2 (6 bases). V lost 1 base, J lost 7 bases, and 8 bases lay in between. The CDR3 sequence is 12 residues long. From germline, CDR1 is LNHDA and CDR2 SQIVND (reference sequence). CDR3 coding DNA: TGTGCCAGTAGTATAGTGGCGGGAGAGCAGTACTTC. It specifies CASSIVAGEQYF.

The V gene is TRBV11-1, the J gene TRBJ2-7, with D perhaps given as TRBD1 or TRBD2 (5 bases each). The V gene lost 4 bases and the J gene lost 2 bases, with 12 bases spanning the gap. There are 14 residues in the CDR3. Germline V gene lookup returns CDR1 SGHAT and CDR2 FQDESV (reference sequence). CDR3 bases: TGTGCCAGCAGCTGGGGGACGGGTCCCTACGAGCAGTACTTC. Translating gives CASSWGTGPYEQYF.

This clone is categorized as medium-sized. This chain joins TRBV7-9 and TRBJ1-1; D might be TRBD1 (5 bases). Germline values: CDR1 SEHNR, CDR2 FQNEAQ (reference sequence). This CDR3 is 14 amino acids long. Trimming removed 5 bases at V and 4 bases at J, with 14 bases between. The CDR3 loop reads CASSDIAGFTEAFF. In nucleotides, the CDR3 is TGTGCCAGCAGCGACATAGCAGGGTTCACTGAAGCTTTCTTT.

This rearrangement joins TRBV6-6 to TRBJ2-3; a weak D match, TRBD1 (5 bases). This CDR3 is built from 13 residues. Germline-derived CDR1 and CDR2 are MNHNY and SVGAGI (reference sequence). Trimming pared 7 bases from V and 8 bases from J, leaving 16 bases between. The CDR3: CASTRLGQTTQYF. The CDR3 DNA reads as TGTGCCAGCACCCGCTTGGGGCAGACTACGCAGTATTTT.